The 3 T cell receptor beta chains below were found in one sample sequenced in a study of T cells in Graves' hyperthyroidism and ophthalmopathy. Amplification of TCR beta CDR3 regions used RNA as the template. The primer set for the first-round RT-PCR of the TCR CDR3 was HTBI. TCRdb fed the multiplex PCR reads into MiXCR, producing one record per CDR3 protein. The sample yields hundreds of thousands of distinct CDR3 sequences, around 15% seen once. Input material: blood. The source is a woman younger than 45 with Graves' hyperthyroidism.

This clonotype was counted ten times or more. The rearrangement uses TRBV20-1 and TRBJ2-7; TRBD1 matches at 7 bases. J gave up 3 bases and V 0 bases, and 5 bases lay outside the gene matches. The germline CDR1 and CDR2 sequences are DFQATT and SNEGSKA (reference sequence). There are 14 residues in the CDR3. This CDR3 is CSARDQRQGYEQYF. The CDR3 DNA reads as TGCAGTGCTAGAGATCAGAGACAGGGCTACGAGCAGTACTTC.

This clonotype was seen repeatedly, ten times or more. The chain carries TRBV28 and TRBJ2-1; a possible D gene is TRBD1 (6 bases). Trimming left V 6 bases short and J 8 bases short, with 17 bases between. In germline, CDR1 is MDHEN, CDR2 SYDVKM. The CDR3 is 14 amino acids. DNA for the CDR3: TGTGCCAGCAGGTGGTACAGGGAACGCGATGAGCAGTTCTTC. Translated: CASRWYRERDEQFF.

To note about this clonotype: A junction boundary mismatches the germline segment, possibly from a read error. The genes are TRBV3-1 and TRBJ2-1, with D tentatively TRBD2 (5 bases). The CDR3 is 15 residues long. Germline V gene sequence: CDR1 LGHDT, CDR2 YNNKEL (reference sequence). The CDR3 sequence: CASSHAGGFGNERFF. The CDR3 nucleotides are TGTGCCAGCAGCCATGCTGGAGGTTTCGGCAATGAGCGGTTCTTC.